The TCR beta chain described here comes from a study of shared T cell receptors in the human thymus. The method was immunoSEQ multiplex PCR; TCRdb's version includes in-frame clones alone and lacks a portion of them. Of hundreds of thousands of clones detected, roughly 90% appear once; the ten largest clones hold about 0.01%. The CDR3 totals 17 residues. Germline lookup yields CDR1 SEHNR and CDR2 FQNEAQ (reference sequence). V gave up 1 base and J gave up 3 bases; unmatched junction bases: 9. The sample was also linked to a second study, of human thymus T cells. That work contributes: Corrective surgery for congenital heart defects was being performed on the healthy Finnish infants who were the donors.

Sequenced input: thymocytes. This chain joins TRBV7-9 and TRBJ1-5, with 7 bases lining up with TRBD1. The sequence came from a boy less than two years old with a congenital heart defect. CDR3 protein: CASSLEGPDRFNQPQHF. In DNA, the CDR3 is TGTGCCAGCAGCTTAGAAGGCCCGGACAGGTTCAATCAGCCCCAGCATTTT.